The 13 T cell receptor beta chains in this list originate from one sample, sequenced in a study of cytomegalovirus exposure and HLA in healthy donors. Amplification used 60 Vbeta primers and 13 Jbeta primers. The data were produced by immunoSEQ multiplex PCR, yet TCRdb's version contains in-frame clones alone and is incomplete. The sample table includes roughly 150,000 clones. The sample comprised PBMCs. All receptors come from a woman aged 50 to 60 in good health and CMV-seronegative.

V gene TRBV30 combines with J gene TRBJ1-1, with D hard to call. Germline CDR1 and CDR2: GTSNPN and SVGIG (reference sequence). The CDR3 covers 13 residues. Trimming took off 1 base at V and 1 base at J, with 7 bases between the two ends. The CDR3 DNA reads TGTGCCTGGAGTGCCAGGAAGAACACTGAAGCTTTCTTT. It specifies CAWSARKNTEAFF.

The chain carries TRBV5-1 and TRBJ2-3, with 7 bases lining up with TRBD2. The ends lost 2 bases at V and 0 bases at J; junction bases unmatched: 3. Germline V gives CDR1 SGHRS, CDR2 YFSETQ. This CDR3 has 15 residues. This CDR3 reads CASSFLAASTDTQYF. The CDR3 DNA is TGCGCCAGCAGCTTCCTAGCGGCTAGCACAGATACGCAGTATTTT. Full variable domain (missing parts from reference TRBV5-1 and TRBJ2-3): KAGVTQTPRYLIKTRGQQVTLSCSPISGHRSVSWYQQTPGQGLQFLFEYFSETQRNKGNFPGRFSGRQFSNSRSEMNVSTLELGDSALYLCASSFLAASTDTQYFGPGTRLTVL.

The chain has TRBV28 and TRBJ2-7; D may be TRBD2 (6 bases). This CDR3 spans 16 amino acids. Trimming took 5 bases from V and 7 from J, leaving 24 bases between them. Germline lookup yields CDR1 MDHEN and CDR2 SYDVKM. CDR3 nucleotide sequence: TGTGCCAGCAGTCTAACATTCTCCGGGACTCGAGGGGAGCAGTACTTC. Protein sequence: CASSLTFSGTRGEQYF.

The chain joins TRBV5-4 to TRBJ2-2, with 7 positions matching TRBD2. The ends lost 0 bases at V and 3 bases at J; junction bases unmatched: 2. CDR1 is SGHNT, CDR2 YYREEE, per germline (reference sequence). CDR3 length equals 15 residues. This CDR3 reads CASSLVGGYTGELFF. The CDR3 region has the DNA TGTGCCAGCAGCTTGGTGGGGGGGTACACCGGGGAGCTGTTTTTT.

The J gene is TRBJ2-1, the V gene TRBV5-8; 9 nucleotides line up with TRBD2. The CDR3 is 18 amino acids. V dropped 0 bases and J dropped 7; count of bases not matched to a gene: 14. In germline, CDR1 is SGHTS, CDR2 YDEGEE. In DNA form, the CDR3 reads TGTGCCAGCAGCTTGGTTCTTCTGGCGGGAGGGAGGGAGAATGAGCAGTTCTTC. Protein sequence: CASSLVLLAGGRENEQFF.

The chain employs TRBV7-9 and TRBJ1-1, with D tentatively TRBD1 (5 bases). The CDR3 runs 15 residues. Trimming left V 1 base short and J 4 bases short, with 13 bases between. Germline CDR1 reads SEHNR; CDR2 reads FQNEAQ (reference sequence). CDR3 sequence (DNA): TGTGCCAGCAGCTTAGGGATTGGGGGGAGCACTGAAGCTTTCTTT. It is translated as CASSLGIGGSTEAFF.

V and J are TRBV7-3 and TRBJ2-1; no definite D call. From germline, CDR1 is SGHTA and CDR2 FQGTGA. V lost 5 bases to trimming and J lost 5 bases, with 10 bases between them. CDR3 length: 13 residues. CDR3 DNA sequence: TGTGCCAGCAGCCCCCAGCAGGACAATGAGCAGTTCTTC. This encodes CASSPQQDNEQFF.

This chain joins TRBV7-9 and TRBJ1-5; no clear D gene. The ends were cut back, 6 bases at V and 2 bases at J, with 11 bases in the middle. This CDR3 is 14 amino acids long. The germline CDR1 and CDR2 sequences are SEHNR and FQNEAQ (reference sequence). The CDR3 protein is CASSSQTGNQPQHF. The CDR3, as DNA: TGTGCCAGCAGTTCCCAGACTGGCAATCAGCCCCAGCATTTT.

V gene TRBV6-5 combines with J gene TRBJ2-5; TRBD1 matches at 9 bases. CDR3 length: 15 amino acids. CDR1 and CDR2 (germline): MNHEY, SVGAGI. V shed 4 bases, J shed 3 bases, and the junction held 6 bases outside the gene matches. The CDR3: CASSSMGQGKETQYF. CDR3 nucleotide sequence: TGTGCCAGCAGTTCCATGGGACAGGGCAAAGAGACCCAGTACTTC.

This chain links TRBV4-1 with TRBJ1-5; D is perhaps TRBD1 (6 bases). Trimming shortened V by 3 bases and J by 7 bases, and 16 bases separated the two germline ends. The CDR3 length is 15 residues. The germline V gene encodes CDR1 MGHRA and CDR2 YSYEKL. CDR3 region: CASSQGAQGRQPQHF. DNA of the CDR3: TGCGCCAGCAGCCAGGGGGCGCAGGGGCGGCAGCCCCAGCATTTT.

This sequence joins TRBV28 and TRBJ2-5; TRBD1 matches at 9 bases. The V segment lost 6 bases and the J segment 4 bases; nucleotides outside the gene matches: 6. The CDR3 has 14 residues. Germline V gene data show CDR1 as MDHEN and CDR2 as SYDVKM. In DNA form, the CDR3 reads TGTGCCAGCAGGACAACAGGGGGCTTAGAGACCCAGTACTTC. Residues: CASRTTGGLETQYF.

The rearrangement links TRBV10-2 to TRBJ2-7; 10 bases align to TRBD2. Germline-derived CDR1 and CDR2 are WSHSY and SAAADI. Trimming removed 11 bases from V and 2 bases from J; junction bases left unmatched: 6. The CDR3 loop spans 13 amino acids. As DNA, the CDR3 is TGCGCCGCGGGGACTAGCGCTGCCTACGAGCAGTACTTC. Protein: CAAGTSAAYEQYF.

The V and J genes are TRBV5-1 and TRBJ2-2; tentatively, D is TRBD2 (5 bases). Germline V gives CDR1 SGHRS, CDR2 YFSETQ. V was cut by 5 bases and J by 5 bases, with 7 bases left in between. The CDR3 is 12 amino acids. The DNA of the CDR3 is TGCGCCAGCAGTGGGGAGACCGGGGAGCTGTTTTTT. Translation: CASSGETGELFF.